These 5 T cell receptor beta chains share one sample of origin, sequenced in a study of cytomegalovirus exposure and HLA in healthy donors. TCRdb's copy holds only in-frame clones and misses some; the assay was immunoSEQ multiplex PCR. The sample shows 250,000 to 350,000 clones, roughly 89% of them seen only once. Sequencing used PBMCs. Receptor source: a woman aged 18 to 35 in good health and CMV-seronegative.

The chain is built from TRBV5-6 and TRBJ2-7; 9 nucleotides line up with TRBD2. With V trimmed by 4 bases and J by 4 bases, 9 bases remained unmatched. Germline CDR1 is SGHDT and CDR2 is YYEEEE. The CDR3 has 15 amino acids. The CDR3 DNA reads as TGTGCCAGCAGCAACTTAGCGGGAGAGATATACGAGCAGTACTTC. Its protein product is CASSNLAGEIYEQYF.

The V gene is TRBV27, the J gene TRBJ2-3; 8 nucleotides agree with TRBD1. The V segment lost 7 bases and the J segment 0 bases; nucleotides outside the gene matches: 24. From germline, CDR1 is MNHEY and CDR2 SMNVEV (reference sequence). The CDR3 consists of 21 residues. The CDR3 nucleotides are TGTGCCAGCAAGGTTCCTTCTCCTCCAGGGGGCAAGGGTATTAGCACAGATACGCAGTATTTT. Protein product: CASKVPSPPGGKGISTDTQYF.

The V gene is TRBV2, the J gene TRBJ1-5, with a weak D call TRBD1 (6 bases). Germline V gives CDR1 SNHLY, CDR2 FYNNEI. This CDR3 is built from 13 residues. Trimming removed 11 bases at V and 3 bases at J, with 14 bases between. CDR3 in amino acids: CASKGGANQPQHF. CDR3 bases: TGTGCCTCCAAGGGGGGGGCCAATCAGCCCCAGCATTTT.

The V and J genes are TRBV19 and TRBJ2-7, with D hard to call. Germline values: CDR1 LNHDA, CDR2 SQIVND (reference sequence). V was shortened by 1 base and J by 3 bases, with 10 bases between the two germline ends. The CDR3 loop spans 14 amino acids. The chain's CDR3 is CASSIAALGYEQYF. Here the CDR3 DNA reads TGTGCCAGTAGTATAGCCGCCCTAGGCTACGAGCAGTACTTC.

CDR3 coding DNA: TGTGCCACCAGCAGTGACGGGACTAGCGGGAGAAAGGGTGAGCAGTTCTTC. Translated: CATSSDGTSGRKGEQFF. The chain joins TRBV15 to TRBJ2-1; 14 nucleotides agree with TRBD2. Germline CDR1 is LNHNV and CDR2 is YYDKDF (reference sequence). The CDR3 is made up of 17 amino acids. V dropped 3 bases and J dropped 9; count of bases not matched to a gene: 10.